A single sample gave rise to the 19 T cell receptor beta chains below, sequenced in a study of cytomegalovirus exposure and HLA in healthy donors. The PCR ran on 60 Vbeta and 13 Jbeta primers. Data came from immunoSEQ multiplex PCR; TCRdb stores just in-frame clones and leaves some out. The table shows 160,000 or so clones, with around 73% occurring only once. Sequencing input: PBMCs. These receptors all stem from a male donor in good health and CMV-seronegative.

The chain is built from TRBV5-1 and TRBJ2-7, with D possibly being TRBD1 (7 bases). Germline-derived CDR1 and CDR2 are SGHRS and YFSETQ. Trimming shortened V by 0 bases and J by 6 bases, and 13 bases separated the two germline ends. This CDR3 is built from 14 residues. The CDR3: CASSLAGGGFEQYF. DNA for the CDR3: TGCGCCAGCAGCTTGGCAGGGGGAGGTTTCGAGCAGTACTTC.

The chain links TRBV27 to TRBJ1-5, with D unclear. The CDR3 loop spans 14 amino acids. V lost 7 bases and J 2 bases, leaving 12 bases between the germline ends. Germline CDR1 is MNHEY and CDR2 is SMNVEV (reference sequence). The CDR3 DNA reads as TGTGCCAGCAAGGCTTCCCGGGGCAATCAGCCCCAGCATTTT. Its protein is CASKASRGNQPQHF.

This clone was recorded a few times. The chain employs TRBV19 and TRBJ2-2; D is perhaps TRBD1 (6 bases). This CDR3 is built from 13 residues. The V and J ends lost 10 bases and 1 base respectively, with 10 bases between them. Germline lookup yields CDR1 LNHDA and CDR2 SQIVND (reference sequence). CDR3 protein: CATQGQNTGELFF. In DNA form, the CDR3 reads TGTGCCACGCAGGGACAGAACACCGGGGAGCTGTTTTTT.

V is TRBV7-3 and J is TRBJ1-1; 8 bases map to TRBD1. With 5 bases clipped from V and 5 bases from J, the junction kept 7 bases outside the gene matches. CDR1 and CDR2 from the germline V gene are SGHTA and FQGTGA. The CDR3 runs to 14 residues. CDR3 coding DNA: TGTGCCAGCAGCCTCGACAGGGGCGGGACTGAAGCTTTCTTT. It encodes CASSLDRGGTEAFF.

This rearrangement joins TRBV5-1 to TRBJ2-2; D might be TRBD1 (6 bases). Germline V gene lookup returns CDR1 SGHRS and CDR2 YFSETQ. The CDR3 has 14 residues. The V and J ends lost 5 bases and 1 base respectively, with 9 bases between them. In nucleotides, the CDR3 is TGCGCCAGCAGACGGACAGAGAACACCGGGGAGCTGTTTTTT. Protein product: CASRRTENTGELFF.

The chain recombines TRBV6-5 with TRBJ1-6; D uncertain. The CDR3 totals 15 residues. Trimming removed 2 bases at V and 8 bases at J, with 13 bases between. Germline V gene sequence: CDR1 MNHEY, CDR2 SVGAGI. Here the CDR3 reads CASSYSTGLDSPLHF. The CDR3 bases are TGTGCCAGCAGTTACAGTACCGGGTTAGATTCACCCCTCCACTTT.

In its sample, this clone was seen a few times. The chain combines TRBV27 with TRBJ1-1; TRBD1 agrees at 8 bases. J was trimmed by 6 bases and V by 6 bases; bases with no gene match: 9. This CDR3 contains 14 residues. Germline CDR1 and CDR2: MNHEY and SMNVEV (reference sequence). In nucleotides, the CDR3 is TGTGCCAGCAGCGAGACAGGGGTGATGGCTGAAGCTTTCTTT. Residues: CASSETGVMAEAFF.

This clone occurred a few times. This chain connects TRBV30 to TRBJ2-2; 8 bases map to TRBD1. The CDR3 is 13 residues long. Germline values: CDR1 GTSNPN, CDR2 SVGIG (reference sequence). The V segment lost 4 bases and the J segment 5 bases; nucleotides outside the gene matches: 3. DNA for the CDR3: TGTGCCTGGACCAGGGGGCGGACCGGGGAGCTGTTTTTT. Its protein product is CAWTRGRTGELFF.

The chain joins TRBV6-5 to TRBJ1-1, with D unresolved. The V gene's germline CDR1 is MNHEY and CDR2 SVGAGI. CDR3 size: 13 residues. Trimming shortened V by 5 bases and J by 0 bases, and 7 bases separated the two germline ends. The CDR3 reads CASSDNMNTEAFF. The CDR3 coding sequence is TGTGCCAGCAGTGACAACATGAACACTGAAGCTTTCTTT.

The genes are TRBV6-5 and TRBJ2-7; weak D call: TRBD1 (7 bases). Germline CDR1 is MNHEY and CDR2 is SVGAGI. Between the trimmed V and J ends, which lost 2 bases and 1 base, there was a span of 9 bases. This CDR3 contains 14 residues. CDR3 bases: TGTGCCAGCAGTTACCCAGGGGGGTCCTACGAGCAGTACTTC. Protein sequence: CASSYPGGSYEQYF.

This chain uses TRBV6-6 with TRBJ2-7; perhaps TRBD2 as D (5 bases). Germline assignment: CDR1 MNHNY and CDR2 SVGAGI (reference sequence). V lost 7 bases to trimming and J lost 6 bases, with 16 bases between them. The CDR3 covers 13 residues. The CDR3 spells CASTLSPSGEQYF. CDR3 DNA: TGTGCCAGCACCCTCTCCCCAAGCGGCGAGCAGTACTTC.

The V call is TRBV5-3, the J call TRBJ1-5; 9 bases agree with TRBD1. TRBV5-3 is labeled an ORF, and its function is uncertain. V lost 4 bases, J lost 5 bases, and 7 bases stayed unmatched. CDR3 length equals 15 residues. The CDR3 sequence: CARSKGQGADQPQHF. CDR3 DNA sequence: TGTGCCAGAAGCAAGGGACAGGGCGCAGATCAGCCCCAGCATTTT.

The chain carries TRBV28 and TRBJ2-1; 13 bases match TRBD2. The germline V gene has CDR1 MDHEN and CDR2 SYDVKM. Unmatched junction bases numbered 6, after V lost 3 bases and J lost 7 bases. The CDR3 sequence is 16 residues long. The CDR3 bases are TGTGCCAGCAGTTTGGTCGGACTAGCGGGAGTGAATGAGCAGTTCTTC. It encodes CASSLVGLAGVNEQFF.

V gene TRBV11-1 combines with J gene TRBJ1-2; 8 positions match TRBD1. CDR3 length equals 14 residues. The germline CDR1 and CDR2 sequences are SGHAT and FQDESV (reference sequence). The V and J ends lost 5 bases and 4 bases, in that order; junction bases with no gene match: 6. In DNA, the CDR3 is TGTGCCAGCAGCAAGTCCGACAGGGGCTATGGCTACACCTTC. Its translation is CASSKSDRGYGYTF.

In the case of this clone: Other DNA sequences of this sample code for an identical CDR3. This sequence joins TRBV7-2 and TRBJ2-5, with 8 nucleotides matching TRBD2. CDR1 and CDR2 from the germline V gene are SGHTA and FQGNSA. Trimming removed 5 bases from V and 5 bases from J; junction bases left unmatched: 4. This CDR3 comprises 13 residues. The CDR3 spells CASSRGLGETQYF. The DNA of the CDR3 is TGTGCCAGCAGCAGGGGACTAGGGGAGACCCAGTACTTC.

This chain uses TRBV19 with TRBJ1-2; D may be TRBD1 (5 bases). V dropped 5 bases and J dropped 8 bases, with 15 bases sitting between them. Germline V gene lookup returns CDR1 LNHDA and CDR2 SQIVND (reference sequence). The CDR3 is 13 amino acids. CDR3 nucleotides: TGTGCCAGTAGTCTTACGGGGGTGGGCGGCTACACCTTC. It specifies CASSLTGVGGYTF.

The chain combines TRBV7-6 with TRBJ2-7, with 12 nucleotides matching TRBD2. Unmatched junction bases numbered 6, after V lost 1 base and J lost 5 bases. CDR3 size: 16 residues. From germline, CDR1 is SGHVS and CDR2 FNYEAQ. CDR3 DNA sequence: TGTGCCAGCAGCTTAGGTATGACTAGCGGGGGCGACGAGCAGTACTTC. Translated, it gives CASSLGMTSGGDEQYF.

The chain combines TRBV5-1 with TRBJ1-4; D not certain. The CDR3 covers 11 residues. Germline loops: CDR1 SGHRS, CDR2 YFSETQ. The ends were cut back, 5 bases at V and 4 bases at J, with 3 bases in the middle. The CDR3 bases are TGCGCCAGCAGTAATAATGAAAAACTGTTTTTT. Its translation: CASSNNEKLFF.

The count of this clone is one. The V gene is TRBV7-9, the J gene TRBJ2-7; TRBD1 is a possible D gene (5 bases). Germline loops: CDR1 SEHNR, CDR2 FQNEAQ (reference sequence). The CDR3 totals 18 residues. V was trimmed by 3 bases and J by 3 bases, leaving 24 bases between them. The CDR3 nucleotides are TGTGCCAGCAGCTTTTTCCGAGACAGAAGTTCACCTATCTACGAGCAGTACTTC. The encoded protein is CASSFFRDRSSPIYEQYF.